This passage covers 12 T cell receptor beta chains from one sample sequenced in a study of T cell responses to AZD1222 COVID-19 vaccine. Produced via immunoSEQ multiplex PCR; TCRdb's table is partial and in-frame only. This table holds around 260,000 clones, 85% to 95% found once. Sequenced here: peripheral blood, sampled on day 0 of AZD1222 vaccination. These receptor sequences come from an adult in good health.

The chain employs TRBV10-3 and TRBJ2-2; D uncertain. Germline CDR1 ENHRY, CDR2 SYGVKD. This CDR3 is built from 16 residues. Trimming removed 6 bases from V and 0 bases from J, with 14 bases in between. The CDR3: CAISPLTVANTGELFF. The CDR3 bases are TGTGCCATCAGCCCCTTGACGGTTGCGAACACCGGGGAGCTGTTTTTT.

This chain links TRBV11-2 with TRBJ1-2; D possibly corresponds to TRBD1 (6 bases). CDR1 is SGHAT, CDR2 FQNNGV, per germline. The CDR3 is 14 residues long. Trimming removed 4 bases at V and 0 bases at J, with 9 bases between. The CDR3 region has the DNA TGTGCCAGCAGCTCCGGACAGACTAACTATGGCTACACCTTC. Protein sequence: CASSSGQTNYGYTF.

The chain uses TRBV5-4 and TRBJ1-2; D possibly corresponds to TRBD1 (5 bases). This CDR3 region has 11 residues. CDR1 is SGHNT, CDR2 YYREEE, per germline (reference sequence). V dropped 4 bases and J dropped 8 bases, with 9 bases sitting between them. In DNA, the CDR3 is TGTGCCAGCAGCAACGACAGCGGCTACACCTTC. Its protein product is CASSNDSGYTF.

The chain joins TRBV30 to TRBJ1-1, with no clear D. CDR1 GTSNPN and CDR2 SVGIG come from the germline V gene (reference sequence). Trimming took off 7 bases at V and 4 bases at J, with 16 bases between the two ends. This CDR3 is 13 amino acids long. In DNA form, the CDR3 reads TGTGCCTCCCTCGGGAAGGGAGGCACTGAAGCTTTCTTT. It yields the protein CASLGKGGTEAFF.

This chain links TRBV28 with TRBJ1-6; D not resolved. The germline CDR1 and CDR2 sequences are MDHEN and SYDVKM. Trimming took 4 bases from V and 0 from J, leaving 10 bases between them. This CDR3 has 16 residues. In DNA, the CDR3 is TGTGCCAGCAGTTCCCGAGCTAGCTCCTATAATTCACCCCTCCACTTT. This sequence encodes CASSSRASSYNSPLHF.

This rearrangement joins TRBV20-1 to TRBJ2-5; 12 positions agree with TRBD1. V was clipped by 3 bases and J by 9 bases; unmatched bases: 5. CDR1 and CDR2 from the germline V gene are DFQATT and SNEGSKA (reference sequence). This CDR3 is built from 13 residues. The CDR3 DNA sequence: TGCAGTGCTAGTAGTGGGACAGGGGGCCCCCAGTACTTC. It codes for CSASSGTGGPQYF.

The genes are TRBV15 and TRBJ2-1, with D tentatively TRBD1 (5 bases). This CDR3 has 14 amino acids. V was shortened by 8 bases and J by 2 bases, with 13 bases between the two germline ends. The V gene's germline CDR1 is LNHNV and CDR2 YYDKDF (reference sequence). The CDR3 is CATRGAGPYNEQFF. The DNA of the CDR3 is TGTGCCACCCGTGGGGCAGGGCCCTACAATGAGCAGTTCTTC. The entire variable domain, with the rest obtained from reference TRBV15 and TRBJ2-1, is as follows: DAMVIQNPRYQVTQFGKPVTLSCSQTLNHNVMYWYQQKSSQAPKLLFHYYDKDFNNEADTPDNFQSRRPNTSFCFLDIRSPGLGDTAMYLCATRGAGPYNEQFFGPGTRLTVL.

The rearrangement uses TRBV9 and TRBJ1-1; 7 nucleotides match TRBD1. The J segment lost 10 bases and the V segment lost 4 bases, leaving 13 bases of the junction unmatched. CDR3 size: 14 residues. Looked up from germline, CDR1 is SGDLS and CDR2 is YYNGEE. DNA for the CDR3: TGTGCCAGCAGCACCCAACAGGGGCCGGACGGAGCTTTCTTT. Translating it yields CASSTQQGPDGAFF.

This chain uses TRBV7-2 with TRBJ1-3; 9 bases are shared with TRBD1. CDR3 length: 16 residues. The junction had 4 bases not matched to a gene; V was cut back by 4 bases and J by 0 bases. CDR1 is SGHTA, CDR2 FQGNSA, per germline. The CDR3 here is CASSSGQGNSGNTIYF. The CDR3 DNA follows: TGTGCCAGCAGCTCAGGACAGGGGAACTCTGGAAACACCATATATTTT.

The CDR3 reads CASRPLAPSEQYF. The CDR3 DNA is TGTGCCAGCCGACCTCTGGCTCCCAGCGAGCAGTACTTC. V usage is TRBV6-5 and J usage is TRBJ2-7; D unclear. V shed 8 bases and J shed 6 bases, with 17 bases lying between them. The germline gives CDR1 MNHEY, CDR2 SVGAGI. CDR3 length: 13 residues.

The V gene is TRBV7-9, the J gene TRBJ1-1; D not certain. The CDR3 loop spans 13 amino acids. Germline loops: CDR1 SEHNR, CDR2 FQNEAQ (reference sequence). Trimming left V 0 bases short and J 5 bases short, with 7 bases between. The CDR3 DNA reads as TGTGCCAGCAGCTTAGCGGCGCAGACTGAAGCTTTCTTT. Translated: CASSLAAQTEAFF.

The CDR3 is CATSTGPYGYTF. The DNA for the CDR3 is TGTGCCACTTCGACAGGGCCTTATGGCTACACCTTC. This chain uses TRBV19 with TRBJ1-2; 7 bases align to TRBD1. Germline values: CDR1 LNHDA, CDR2 SQIVND (reference sequence). There are 12 residues in the CDR3. After removal of 10 bases from V and 5 bases from J, the junction contained 7 bases not matched to a gene.